Below, 9 T cell receptor beta chains from the same sample are listed, as sequenced in a study of CXCR3-negative and CXCR3-positive naive CD8 T cells. Whole-study results and caveats: TRB CDR3s of CXCR3-positive naive cells were more hydrophobic than those of CXCR3-negative naive cells.

No antigen is known for these receptors. The study made its TRB cDNA libraries by 5' RACE, adding UMI labels. TCRdb re-called the 5' RACE reads; one entry per CDR3 protein, DNA not given. Its table records 120,000 to 150,000 distinct CDR3 sequences. The sequenced sample consisted of naive CXCR3+ CD8+ T cells from blood. As for subset: CD45RO-CCR7+CD27+CD95- naive CD8+ T cells expressing CXCR3 (TNR3+). Source of these receptors: a human donor in good health. Some clones in this sample may be carry-over from other donors' samples.

This chain connects TRBV18 to TRBJ2-7. This CDR3 comprises 14 residues. Germline V gene data show CDR1 as KGHSH and CDR2 as LQKENI. CDR3: CASSPPSGSHEQYF.

V and J are TRBV12-3 or TRBV12-4 and TRBJ2-3. CDR3 size: 12 residues. CDR3 in amino acids: CASSGFTDTQYF.

The rearrangement uses TRBV29-1 and TRBJ2-1; TCRdb indicates TRBD2, and absent DNA this call remains unverified. The CDR3 runs to 15 residues. Germline CDR1 reads SQVTM; CDR2 reads ANQGSEA. This CDR3 reads CSFRRASGRRNEQFF.

The chain carries TRBV29-1 and TRBJ2-3. Germline CDR1 SQVTM, CDR2 ANQGSEA. CDR3 length equals 14 residues. CDR3 amino acids: CSVPPEGKLDTQYF.

This chain uses TRBV12-3 or TRBV12-4 with TRBJ1-1; there is no DNA to check the TCRdb D call of TRBD1. CDR3 size: 13 residues. The CDR3 is CASSFTGGTEAFF.

The chain employs TRBV7-9 and TRBJ2-1; TCRdb reports TRBD2, a call that lacks DNA to check it against. CDR1 and CDR2 from the germline V gene are SEHNR and FQNEAQ (reference sequence). This CDR3 comprises 16 residues. This CDR3 reads CASSPGLGWPQHEQFF.

The gene calls are TRBV7-2 and TRBJ1-1. The germline V gene encodes CDR1 SGHTA and CDR2 FQGNSA. This CDR3 contains 13 residues. CDR3 region: CASSLVLNTEAFF.

The chain employs TRBV28 and TRBJ1-5; the D call of TRBD1 rests on TCRdb alone, since no DNA is present to check it. Germline values: CDR1 MDHEN, CDR2 SYDVKM. The CDR3 is 15 amino acids. CDR3 sequence reads: CASSSGQGRGQPQHF.

The CDR3 spells CSSSQFSVAGVADTQYF. The V call is TRBV3-1, the J call TRBJ2-3; checking the TCRdb D call of TRBD2 is not possible without DNA. This CDR3 is built from 17 residues. Germline CDR1 reads LGHDT; CDR2 reads YNNKEL (reference sequence).